The present T cell receptor beta chain was sequenced within a study of T cell repertoires in cytomegalovirus infection. Background on the study: Well-studied HLA-B-restricted CMV epitopes were used in the study alongside recently identified HLA-C-restricted ones. Public TCR beta signatures provided an indication of both CMV infection and a matching HLA type.

Concerning this clonotype: Its target is not known.

Each CDR3 protein is one row after TCRdb ran MiXCR on the reads. The table lists about 740,000 distinct CDR3 sequences, roughly 30% of them singletons. Study-wide findings and caveats: Within the response measured ex vivo, HLA-C-restricted CMV-specific TCR beta clonotypes were dominant. Carriage of CMV together with the relevant HLA was identifiable through cumulative public TCR beta family frequency.

Here the sequenced sample was cultured PBMCs, taken from culture after CMV antigen stimulation. This TCR derives from a human donor in good health (CMV status not recorded). Some clones in this sample may be carry-over from other donors' samples.

The DNA for the CDR3 is TGTGCCAGCCGTCCGGGATTGATGGGCACAGATACGCAGTATTTT. Translation: CASRPGLMGTDTQYF. The chain links TRBV11-2 to TRBJ2-3; D perhaps matches TRBD2 (5 bases). CDR3 length: 15 residues. Germline loops: CDR1 SGHAT, CDR2 FQNNGV. The V end lost 8 bases, the J end lost 1 base, and 16 bases lay between the germline ends.